This section outlines one T cell receptor (beta chain) sequence together with its context. The sample originates from a study of blood T cell repertoires in COVID-19. TCRdb's table, derived via immunoSEQ multiplex PCR, lists solely in-frame clones and lacks some. The sample lists roughly 68,000 clones, approximately 88% occurring once. The CDR3 sequence is 15 residues long. CDR1 and CDR2 from the germline V gene are SGDLS and YYNGEE. V shed 0 bases and J shed 5 bases, with 14 bases lying between them. Specimen: peripheral blood. This rearrangement joins TRBV9 to TRBJ1-1; possibly TRBD1 for D (6 bases). The source of this sequence is a middle-aged man with active COVID-19. The CDR3 spells CASSVEAGARTEAFF. DNA for the CDR3: TGTGCCAGCAGCGTAGAGGCAGGGGCAAGGACTGAAGCTTTCTTT.